The 22 T cell receptor beta chains listed next were all sequenced from one sample in a study of blood T cells in healthy people across ages. The use of a sample-barcoded 5' primer and a J-beta primer mix characterized a second PCR of roughly 7 to 11 cycles. In TCRdb, the 5' RACE reads were re-called with MiXCR into one record per CDR3 protein. The sample records some 730,000 distinct CDR3 sequences, around a fifth being singletons. Sequencing was carried out using blood. These receptors were obtained from a man in his 70s in good health.

This chain connects TRBV19 to TRBJ1-1, with 7 bases identical to TRBD1. This CDR3 is built from 16 residues. V shed 3 bases, J shed 1 base, and the junction held 8 bases outside the gene matches. Germline values: CDR1 LNHDA, CDR2 SQIVND (reference sequence). The CDR3 reads CASSMRDSGSNTEAFF. The CDR3 DNA reads as TGTGCCAGTAGTATGAGGGACAGCGGATCGAACACTGAAGCTTTCTTT.

This clonotype was recorded once. This rearrangement joins TRBV27 to TRBJ2-1; 9 nucleotides match TRBD2. The J segment lost 6 bases and the V segment lost 7 bases, leaving 13 bases of the junction unmatched. Germline V gene lookup returns CDR1 MNHEY and CDR2 SMNVEV (reference sequence). The CDR3 contains 16 residues. In nucleotides, the CDR3 is TGTGCCAGCACCCAATGGGAGCGGGGGGTTTCCAATGAGCAGTTCTTC. Residues: CASTQWERGVSNEQFF.

This clonotype was counted a single time. CDR3 residues: CASSRSGEQYV. In nucleotides, the CDR3 is TGTGCCAGCAGCCGGTCGGGCGAGCAGTACGTC. This chain links TRBV12-3 or TRBV12-4 with TRBJ2-7; D gene uncertain. The CDR3 contains 11 residues. V dropped 6 bases and J dropped 6 bases, with 9 bases sitting between them.

Of note for this clonotype: A read error may explain this, as a much larger clone is one base away. The CDR3 nucleotides are TGCGCCAGCTGCTGGACAGGAGACACCGGGGAGCTGTTTTTT. Protein sequence: CASCWTGDTGELFF. J is TRBJ2-2 and V is TRBV5-1, with TRBD1 identical over 7 bases. Germline V gene sequence: CDR1 SGHRS, CDR2 YFSETQ. CDR3 size: 14 residues. V lost 7 bases and J lost 3; bases outside the gene matches: 6.

V is TRBV28 and J is TRBJ1-2, with D unresolved. The germline V gene has CDR1 MDHEN and CDR2 SYDVKM. CDR3 length: 12 amino acids. V lost 9 bases, J lost 0 bases, and 8 bases lay in between. CDR3 protein: CASRLSNYGYTF. The CDR3 region has the DNA TGTGCCAGTAGATTGTCTAACTATGGCTACACCTTC.

V and J are TRBV25-1 and TRBJ2-3; D unclear. Germline V lookup: CDR1 MGHDK, CDR2 SYGVNS. The CDR3 covers 12 residues. V gave up 7 bases and J gave up 2 bases, with 7 bases separating them. CDR3 residues: CASTQDTDTQYF. Here the CDR3 DNA reads TGTGCCAGCACGCAGGACACAGATACGCAGTATTTT.

The gene calls are TRBV5-1 and TRBJ1-2; a possible D gene is TRBD1 (5 bases). This CDR3 spans 15 amino acids. Between the trimmed V and J ends, which lost 1 base and 4 bases, there was a span of 14 bases. Germline V CDR1 and CDR2: SGHRS, YFSETQ. For the CDR3, the DNA is TGCGCCAGCAGCTTGTCGGTAGGGGAAGCCTATGGCTACACCTTC. The encoded protein is CASSLSVGEAYGYTF.

A note on this clonotype: Since a much larger clone is just one base distant, this may be a read error. The chain has TRBV7-2 and TRBJ2-5, with D maybe TRBD2 (6 bases). The J call may not be correct, given that the DNA end is closer to TRBJ2-1. The germline CDR1 and CDR2 sequences are SGHTA and FQGNSA. This CDR3 region has 13 residues. The CDR3: CASSPTGLIKQFF. In nucleotides, the CDR3 is TGTGCCAGCAGCCCGACGGGACTGATCAAGCAGTTCTTC.

The DNA of the CDR3 is TGTGCCAGCAGTTTTATCGGCCTTACCGGGGAGCTGTTTTTT. Translation: CASSFIGLTGELFF. The rearrangement joins TRBV6-6 to TRBJ2-2; D remains unclear. The length of the CDR3 is 14 residues. Germline V CDR1 and CDR2: MNHNY, SVGAGI (reference sequence). The V gene lost 4 bases and the J gene lost 5 bases, with 11 bases spanning the gap.

This chain links TRBV30 with TRBJ1-2, with D possibly matching TRBD1 (5 bases). V was shortened by 2 bases and J by 6 bases, with 10 bases between the two germline ends. CDR1 and CDR2 (germline): GTSNPN, SVGIG (reference sequence). CDR3 length: 12 residues. The CDR3 nucleotides are TGTGCCTGGAGTATGGGGCAAAATGGCTACACCTTC. It codes for CAWSMGQNGYTF.

This clonotype showed up just a few times. The chain recombines TRBV29-1 with TRBJ1-1, with TRBD1 matching over 10 bases. Germline V lookup: CDR1 SQVTM, CDR2 ANQGSEA. The CDR3 covers 13 residues. V was pared by 6 bases and J by 5 bases, with 6 bases of the junction left unmatched. The CDR3 coding sequence is TGCAGCGTCGAGACAGGGGGCAGAACTGAAGCTTTCTTT. It specifies CSVETGGRTEAFF.

The rearrangement links TRBV29-1 to TRBJ2-7; the D gene is possibly TRBD1 (6 bases). Trimming left V 2 bases short and J 6 bases short, with 17 bases between. This CDR3 spans 14 amino acids. Looked up from germline, CDR1 is SQVTM and CDR2 is ANQGSEA. CDR3 nucleotides: TGCAGCGTTGAAATGGGGCAGGGGATAGCCGAGCAGTACTTC. This gives the protein CSVEMGQGIAEQYF.

This sequence joins TRBV12-3 or TRBV12-4 and TRBJ2-1; TRBD1 matches at 7 bases. V lost 6 bases and J lost 9; bases outside the gene matches: 5. The CDR3 has 12 amino acids. The CDR3 sequence: CASSLQGFEQFF. In DNA, the CDR3 is TGTGCCAGCAGCCTACAGGGGTTTGAGCAGTTCTTC.

The chain combines TRBV5-6 with TRBJ2-1, with TRBD2 matching 16 bases. V shed 4 bases, J shed 0 bases, and the junction held 4 bases outside the gene matches. This CDR3 spans 18 amino acids. Germline V gene sequence: CDR1 SGHDT, CDR2 YYEEEE. The CDR3 DNA reads as TGTGCCAGCAGCATGGGACTAGCGGGGGGGAGCTCCTACAATGAGCAGTTCTTC. It yields the protein CASSMGLAGGSSYNEQFF.

The V and J genes are TRBV2 and TRBJ1-4; tentatively, D is TRBD1 (5 bases). V was trimmed by 5 bases and J by 3 bases, leaving 13 bases between them. The CDR3 runs 15 residues. Germline CDR1 is SNHLY and CDR2 is FYNNEI. This CDR3 reads CASSPQGPPNEKLFF. For the CDR3, the DNA is TGTGCCAGCAGTCCCCAGGGACCTCCTAATGAAAAACTGTTTTTT.

This chain links TRBV4-3 with TRBJ2-2, with a tentative D call TRBD2 (6 bases). V lost 4 bases to trimming and J lost 6 bases, with 15 bases between them. Germline loops: CDR1 LGHNA, CDR2 YSLEER. The CDR3 is 15 amino acids. CDR3 DNA: TGCGCCAGCAGCCGGCGGGACCGCGACGCCGGGGAGCTGTTTTTT. Its protein is CASSRRDRDAGELFF.

Only a few counts were recorded for this clonotype. V and J are TRBV20-1 and TRBJ2-3; the D is unclear. The CDR3 spans 11 residues. Germline V gives CDR1 DFQATT, CDR2 SNEGSKA (reference sequence). V was trimmed by 7 bases and J by 5 bases, leaving 10 bases between them. CDR3 DNA: TGCAGTGGTGGCTTCGAAGATACGCAGTATTTT. It encodes CSGGFEDTQYF.

Only a few counts were recorded for this clonotype. V usage is TRBV12-3 or TRBV12-4 and J usage is TRBJ2-1; TRBD1 matches 10 bases. The DNA end is more similar to TRBJ2-7, so the J call may be wrong. The CDR3 runs to 14 residues. The CDR3 region is CASSFGTGEVEQYF. CDR3 bases: TGTGCCAGCAGTTTTGGGACAGGGGAGGTCGAGCAGTACTTC.

This clonotype was counted many times. J is TRBJ2-2 and V is TRBV4-3; D is perhaps TRBD1 or TRBD2 (5 bases each). Germline lookup yields CDR1 LGHNA and CDR2 YSLEER. CDR3 length equals 16 residues. Trimming stripped 0 bases from V and 6 bases from J, with 14 bases between. The CDR3 sequence is CASSQDRGFRAGELFF. CDR3 DNA sequence: TGCGCCAGCAGCCAAGATCGGGGCTTTAGGGCCGGGGAGCTGTTTTTT.

The CDR3 protein is CSVGQGSGYGYTF. CDR3 in DNA: TGCAGCGTCGGTCAGGGGTCGGGCTATGGCTACACCTTC. The chain joins TRBV29-1 to TRBJ1-2; possible D gene TRBD1, 6 bases. This CDR3 is built from 13 residues. Trimming removed 6 bases at V and 4 bases at J, with 15 bases between. Germline V gene lookup returns CDR1 SQVTM and CDR2 ANQGSEA.

In its sample, this clonotype was seen a few times. The chain employs TRBV9 and TRBJ1-5, with D maybe TRBD1 (6 bases). CDR3 size: 15 residues. Germline values: CDR1 SGDLS, CDR2 YYNGEE. Between the trimmed V and J ends, which lost 3 bases and 5 bases, there was a span of 15 bases. The CDR3 loop reads CASSALGGLDQPQHF. CDR3 coding DNA: TGTGCCAGCAGCGCCCTCGGGGGCCTTGATCAGCCCCAGCATTTT.

This clonotype was seen a few times. This chain links TRBV6-2 or TRBV6-3 with TRBJ2-3; unclear D gene. CDR1 is MNHEY, CDR2 SVGEGT, per germline. V shed 8 bases and J shed 4 bases, with 13 bases lying between them. CDR3 length: 13 residues. The CDR3 DNA reads TGTGCCAGCCGAAGAGTACGGTCAGATACGCAGTATTTT. It is translated as CASRRVRSDTQYF.